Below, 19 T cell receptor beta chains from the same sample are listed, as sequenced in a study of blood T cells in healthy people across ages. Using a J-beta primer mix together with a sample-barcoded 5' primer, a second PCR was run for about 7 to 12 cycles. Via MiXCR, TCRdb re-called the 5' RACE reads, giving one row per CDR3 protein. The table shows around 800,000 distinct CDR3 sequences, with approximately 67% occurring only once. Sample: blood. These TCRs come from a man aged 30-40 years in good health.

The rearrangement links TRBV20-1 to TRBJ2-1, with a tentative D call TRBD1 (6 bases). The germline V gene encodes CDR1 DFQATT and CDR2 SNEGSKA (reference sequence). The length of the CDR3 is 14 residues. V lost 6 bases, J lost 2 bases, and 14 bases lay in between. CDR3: CSAGHLSPYNEQFF. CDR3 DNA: TGCAGTGCGGGACACCTAAGTCCCTACAATGAGCAGTTCTTC.

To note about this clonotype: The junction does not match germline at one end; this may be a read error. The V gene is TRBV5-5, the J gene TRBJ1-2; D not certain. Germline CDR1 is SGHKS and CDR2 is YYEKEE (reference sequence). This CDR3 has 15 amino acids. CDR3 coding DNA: TGTGCCAGCAGCTTGGAGGCAGATGCTAACTATGGCTGCACCTTC. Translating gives CASSLEADANYGCTF.

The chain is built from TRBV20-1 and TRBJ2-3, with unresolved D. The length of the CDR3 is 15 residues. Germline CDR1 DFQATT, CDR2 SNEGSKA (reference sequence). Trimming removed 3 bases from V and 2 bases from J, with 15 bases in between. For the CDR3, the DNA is TGCAGTGCTAGCAGTGTCTTGGAGAACACAGATACGCAGTATTTT. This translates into CSASSVLENTDTQYF.

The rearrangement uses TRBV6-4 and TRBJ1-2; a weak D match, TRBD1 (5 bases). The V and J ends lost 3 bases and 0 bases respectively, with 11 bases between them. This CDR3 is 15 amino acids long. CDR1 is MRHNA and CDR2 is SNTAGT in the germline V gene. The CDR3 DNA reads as TGTGCCAGCAGTGATCGGCCAGGGACTAACTATGGCTACACCTTC. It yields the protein CASSDRPGTNYGYTF.

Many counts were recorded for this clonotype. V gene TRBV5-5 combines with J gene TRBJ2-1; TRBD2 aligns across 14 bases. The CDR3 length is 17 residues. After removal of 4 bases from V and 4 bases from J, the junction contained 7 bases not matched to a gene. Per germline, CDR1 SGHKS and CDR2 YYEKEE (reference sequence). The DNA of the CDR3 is TGTGCCAGCAGCCTCGGACTAGCGGGGGGTCCATACAATGAGCAGTTCTTC. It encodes CASSLGLAGGPYNEQFF.

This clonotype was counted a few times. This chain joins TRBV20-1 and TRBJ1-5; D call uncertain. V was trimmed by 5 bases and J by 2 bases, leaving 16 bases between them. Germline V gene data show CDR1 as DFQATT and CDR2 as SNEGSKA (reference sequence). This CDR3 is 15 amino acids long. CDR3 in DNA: TGCAGTGCTCTCACGGGTTTTTATCGCAATCAGCCCCAGCATTTT. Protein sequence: CSALTGFYRNQPQHF.

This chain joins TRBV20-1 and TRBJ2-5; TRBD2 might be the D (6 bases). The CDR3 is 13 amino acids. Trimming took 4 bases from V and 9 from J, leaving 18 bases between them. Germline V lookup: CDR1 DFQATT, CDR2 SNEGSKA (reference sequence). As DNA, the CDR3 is TGCAGTGCTACCCTGACTAGGCACGGCCCCCAGTACTTC. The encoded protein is CSATLTRHGPQYF.

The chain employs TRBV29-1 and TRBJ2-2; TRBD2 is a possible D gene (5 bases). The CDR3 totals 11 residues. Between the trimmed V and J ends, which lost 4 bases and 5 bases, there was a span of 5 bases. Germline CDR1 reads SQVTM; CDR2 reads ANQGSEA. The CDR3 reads CSVGETGELFF. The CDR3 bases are TGCAGCGTTGGGGAGACCGGGGAGCTGTTTTTT.

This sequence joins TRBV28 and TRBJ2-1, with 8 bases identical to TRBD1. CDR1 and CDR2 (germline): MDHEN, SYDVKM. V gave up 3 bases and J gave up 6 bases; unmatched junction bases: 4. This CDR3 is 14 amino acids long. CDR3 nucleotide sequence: TGTGCCAGCAGTTTCAGGGGGCGAAGCAATGAGCAGTTCTTC. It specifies CASSFRGRSNEQFF. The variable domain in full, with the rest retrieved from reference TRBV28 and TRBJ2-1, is DVKVTQSSRYLVKRTGEKVFLECVQDMDHENMFWYRQDPGLGLRLIYFSYDVKMKEKGDIPEGYSVSREKKERFSLILESASTNQTSMYLCASSFRGRSNEQFFGPGTRLTVL.

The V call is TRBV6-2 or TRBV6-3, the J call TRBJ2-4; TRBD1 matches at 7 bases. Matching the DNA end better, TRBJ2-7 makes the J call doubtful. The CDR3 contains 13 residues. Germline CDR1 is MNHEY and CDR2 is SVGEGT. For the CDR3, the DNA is TGTGCCAGCAGTGGGACAGTGAGGAACGAGCAGTACTTC. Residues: CASSGTVRNEQYF.

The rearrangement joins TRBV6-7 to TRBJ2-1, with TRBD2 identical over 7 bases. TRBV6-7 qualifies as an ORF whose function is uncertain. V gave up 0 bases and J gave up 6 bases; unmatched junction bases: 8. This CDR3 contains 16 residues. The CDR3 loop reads CASSYSFASGGNEQFF. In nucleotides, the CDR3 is TGTGCCAGCAGTTACTCTTTTGCTAGCGGCGGCAATGAGCAGTTCTTC.

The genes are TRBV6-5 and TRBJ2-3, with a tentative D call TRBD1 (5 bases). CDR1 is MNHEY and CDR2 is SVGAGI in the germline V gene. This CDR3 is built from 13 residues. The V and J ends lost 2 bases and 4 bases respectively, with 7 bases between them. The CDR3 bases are TGTGCCAGCAGTTACGGGGCCGCAGATACGCAGTATTTT. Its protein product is CASSYGAADTQYF.

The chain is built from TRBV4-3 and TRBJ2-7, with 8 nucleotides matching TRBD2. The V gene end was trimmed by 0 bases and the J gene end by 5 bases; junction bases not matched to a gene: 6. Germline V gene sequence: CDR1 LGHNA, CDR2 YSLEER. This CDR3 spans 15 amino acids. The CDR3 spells CASSQERGGRNEQYF. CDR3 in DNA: TGCGCCAGCAGCCAAGAACGGGGGGGTAGAAACGAGCAGTACTTC.

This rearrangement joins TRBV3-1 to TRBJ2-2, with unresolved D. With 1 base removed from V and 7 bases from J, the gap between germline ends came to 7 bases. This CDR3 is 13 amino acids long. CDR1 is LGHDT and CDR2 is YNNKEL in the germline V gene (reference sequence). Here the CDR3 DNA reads TGTGCCAGCAGCCAAGGATTGAGCGGGGAGCTGTTTTTT. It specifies CASSQGLSGELFF.

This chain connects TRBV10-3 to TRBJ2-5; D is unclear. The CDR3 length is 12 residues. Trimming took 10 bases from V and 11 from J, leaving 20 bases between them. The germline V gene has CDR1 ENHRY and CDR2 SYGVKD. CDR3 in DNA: TGTGCCACCGACGGAGTAGGTAATGAGCAGTACTTC. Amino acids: CATDGVGNEQYF.

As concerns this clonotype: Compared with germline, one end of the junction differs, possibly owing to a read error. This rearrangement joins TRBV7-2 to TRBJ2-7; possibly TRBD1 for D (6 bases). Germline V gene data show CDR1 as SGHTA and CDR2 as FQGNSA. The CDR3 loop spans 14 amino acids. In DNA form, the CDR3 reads TGTGCCGGCAGCTTTGGGGGCGTAATTTACGAGCAGTACTTC. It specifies CAGSFGGVIYEQYF.

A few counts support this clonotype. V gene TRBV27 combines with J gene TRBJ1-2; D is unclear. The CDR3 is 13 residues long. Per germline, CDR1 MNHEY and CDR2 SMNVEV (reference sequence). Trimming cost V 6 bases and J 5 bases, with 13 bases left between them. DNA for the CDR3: TGTGCCAGCAGCTCCGACCAGCGGTATGGCTACACCTTC. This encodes CASSSDQRYGYTF.

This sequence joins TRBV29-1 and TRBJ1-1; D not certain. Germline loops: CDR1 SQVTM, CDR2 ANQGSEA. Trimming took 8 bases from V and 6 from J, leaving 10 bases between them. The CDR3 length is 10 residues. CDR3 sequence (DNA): TGCAGCCTTAGTCATCCTGAAGCTTTCTTT. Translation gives CSLSHPEAFF.

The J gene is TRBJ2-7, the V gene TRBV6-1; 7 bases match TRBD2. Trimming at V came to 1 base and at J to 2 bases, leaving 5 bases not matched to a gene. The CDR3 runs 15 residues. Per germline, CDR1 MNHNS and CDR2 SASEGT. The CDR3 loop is CASSEEGAGPYEQYF. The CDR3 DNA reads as TGTGCCAGCAGTGAAGAGGGAGCGGGGCCCTACGAGCAGTACTTC.